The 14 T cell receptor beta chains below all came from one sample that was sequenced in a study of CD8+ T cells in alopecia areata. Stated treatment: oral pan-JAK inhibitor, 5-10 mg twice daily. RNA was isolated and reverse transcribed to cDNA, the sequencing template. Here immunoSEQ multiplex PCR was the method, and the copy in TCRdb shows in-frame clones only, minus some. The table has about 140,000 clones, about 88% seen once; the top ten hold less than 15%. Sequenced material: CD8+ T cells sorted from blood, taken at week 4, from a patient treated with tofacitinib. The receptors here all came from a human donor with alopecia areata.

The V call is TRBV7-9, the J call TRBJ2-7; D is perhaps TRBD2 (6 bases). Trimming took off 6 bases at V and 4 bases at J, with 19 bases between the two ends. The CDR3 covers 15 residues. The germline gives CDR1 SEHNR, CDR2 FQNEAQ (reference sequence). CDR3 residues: CASSSRDSDLYEQYF. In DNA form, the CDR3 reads TGTGCCAGCAGTAGCCGGGACTCTGACCTATACGAGCAGTACTTC. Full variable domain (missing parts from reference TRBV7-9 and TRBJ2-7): DTGVSQNPRHKITKRGQNVTFRCDPISEHNRLYWYRQTLGQGPEFLTYFQNEAQLEKSRLLSDRFSAERPKGSFSTLEIQRTEQGDSAMYLCASSSRDSDLYEQYFGPGTRLTVT.

This CDR3 reads CASSGGLATDTQYF. CDR3 coding DNA: TGCGCCAGCAGCGGGGGACTAGCAACAGATACGCAGTATTTT. The chain links TRBV5-1 to TRBJ2-3; 9 positions match TRBD2. The CDR3 sequence is 14 residues long. In germline, CDR1 is SGHRS, CDR2 YFSETQ. V lost 4 bases to trimming and J lost 3 bases; unmatched junction nucleotides: 3.

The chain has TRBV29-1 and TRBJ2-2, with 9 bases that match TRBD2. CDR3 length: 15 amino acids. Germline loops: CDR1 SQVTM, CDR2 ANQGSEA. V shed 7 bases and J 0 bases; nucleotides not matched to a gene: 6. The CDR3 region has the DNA TGCAGCGGTTCTAGCGGGAAAACGAACACCGGGGAGCTGTTTTTT. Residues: CSGSSGKTNTGELFF.

CDR3 sequence (DNA): TGTGCCAGCAGTGTTATTTTGTGGGGGTACAGGGGGCGCCGTTGGAACATTCAGTACTTC. This sequence encodes CASSVILWGYRGRRWNIQYF. The chain links TRBV2 to TRBJ2-4; 9 nucleotides line up with TRBD1. The V and J ends lost 4 bases and 7 bases, in that order; junction bases with no gene match: 23. CDR1 SNHLY and CDR2 FYNNEI come from the germline V gene. This CDR3 is built from 20 residues.

The CDR3 is CATTLAGVLYEQYF. The CDR3 nucleotides are TGTGCCACCACACTAGCGGGAGTGTTGTACGAGCAGTACTTC. The chain combines TRBV10-3 with TRBJ2-7; 11 nucleotides line up with TRBD2. Germline V lookup: CDR1 ENHRY, CDR2 SYGVKD. Losses at the gene ends were 10 bases for V and 4 bases for J; bases not matched to a gene: 9. The CDR3 loop spans 14 amino acids.

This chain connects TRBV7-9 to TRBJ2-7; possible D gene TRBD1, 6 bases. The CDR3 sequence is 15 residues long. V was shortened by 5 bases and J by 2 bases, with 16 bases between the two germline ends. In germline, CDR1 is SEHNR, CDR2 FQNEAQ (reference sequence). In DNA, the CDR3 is TGTGCCAGCAGCCTGACCCAGGGACACGCCTACGAGCAGTACTTC. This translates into CASSLTQGHAYEQYF.

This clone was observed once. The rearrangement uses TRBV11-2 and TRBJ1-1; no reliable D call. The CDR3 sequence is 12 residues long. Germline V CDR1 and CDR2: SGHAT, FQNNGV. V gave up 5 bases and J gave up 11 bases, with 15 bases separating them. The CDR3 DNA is TGTGCCAGCAGCCCTATGTCCGTGAACGCTTTCTTT. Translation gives CASSPMSVNAFF.

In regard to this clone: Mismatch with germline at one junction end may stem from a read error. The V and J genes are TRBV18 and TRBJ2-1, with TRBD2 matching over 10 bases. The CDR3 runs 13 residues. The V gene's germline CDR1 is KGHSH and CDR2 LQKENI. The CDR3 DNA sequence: TGTGCCAGCTCACCAGCCAACACTAGCGGGACGGTCTTC. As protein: CASSPANTSGTVF. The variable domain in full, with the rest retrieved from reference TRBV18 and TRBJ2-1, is NAGVMQNPRHLVRRRGQEARLRCSPMKGHSHVYWYRQLPEEGLKFMVYLQKENIIDESGMPKERFSAEFPKEGPSILRIQQVVRGDSAAYFCASSPANTSGTVFGPGTRLTVL.

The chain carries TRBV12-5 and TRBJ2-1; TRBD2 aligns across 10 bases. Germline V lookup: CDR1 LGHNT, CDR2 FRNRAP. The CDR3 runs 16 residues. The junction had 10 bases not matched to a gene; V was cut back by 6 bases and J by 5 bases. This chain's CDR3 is CASGWALAGGDNEQFF. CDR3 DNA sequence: TGTGCTAGTGGGTGGGCTTTAGCGGGAGGAGACAATGAGCAGTTCTTC.

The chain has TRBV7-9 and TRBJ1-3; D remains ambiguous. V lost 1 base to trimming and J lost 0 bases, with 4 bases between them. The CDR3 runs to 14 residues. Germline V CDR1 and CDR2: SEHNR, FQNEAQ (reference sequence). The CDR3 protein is CASSLGASGNTIYF. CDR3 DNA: TGTGCCAGCAGCTTAGGGGCCTCTGGAAACACCATATATTTT.

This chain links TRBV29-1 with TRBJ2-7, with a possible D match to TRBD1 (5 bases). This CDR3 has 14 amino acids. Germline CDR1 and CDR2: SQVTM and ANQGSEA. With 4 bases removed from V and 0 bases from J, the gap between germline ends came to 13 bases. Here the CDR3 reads CSVVGATNSYEQYF. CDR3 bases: TGCAGCGTTGTTGGGGCCACAAACTCCTACGAGCAGTACTTC.

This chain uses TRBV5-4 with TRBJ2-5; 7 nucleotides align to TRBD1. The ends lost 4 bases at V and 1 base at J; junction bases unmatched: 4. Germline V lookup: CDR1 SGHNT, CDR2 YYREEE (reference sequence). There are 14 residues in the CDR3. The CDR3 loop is CASSLDRAQETQYF. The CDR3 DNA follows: TGTGCCAGCAGCCTAGACAGGGCCCAAGAGACCCAGTACTTC.

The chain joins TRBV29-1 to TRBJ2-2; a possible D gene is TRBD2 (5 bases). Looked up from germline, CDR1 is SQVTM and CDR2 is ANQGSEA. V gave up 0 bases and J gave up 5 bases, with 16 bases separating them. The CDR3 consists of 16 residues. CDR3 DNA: TGCAGCGTTGAAGATCCAACTAGGGTAGTAACCGGGGAGCTGTTTTTT. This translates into CSVEDPTRVVTGELFF.

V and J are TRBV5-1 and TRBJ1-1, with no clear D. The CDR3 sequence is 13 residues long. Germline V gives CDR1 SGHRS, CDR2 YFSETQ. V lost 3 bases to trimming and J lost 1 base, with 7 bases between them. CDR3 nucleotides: TGCGCCAGCAGCTCAGACACGAACACTGAAGCTTTCTTT. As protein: CASSSDTNTEAFF.